A single sample gave rise to the 18 T cell receptor beta chains below, sequenced in a study of shared T cell receptors in the human thymus. Only in-frame clones appear in the TCRdb table, and some are missing; sequencing was by immunoSEQ multiplex PCR. Of hundreds of thousands of clones in the sample, around 87% are singletons; the top ten hold 0.009% to 0.0095%. The same data also went into a second study, on human thymus T cells.

Sequencing used thymocytes. The receptors were sampled from a boy younger than two with a congenital heart defect.

The chain uses TRBV4-3 and TRBJ1-1; a possible D gene is TRBD1 (5 bases). In germline, CDR1 is LGHNA, CDR2 YSLEER. CDR3 length: 14 amino acids. Trimming shortened V by 4 bases and J by 1 base, and 10 bases separated the two germline ends. CDR3 protein: CASSLRQGNTEAFF. The CDR3 coding sequence is TGCGCCAGCAGCCTTAGGCAGGGGAACACTGAAGCTTTCTTT.

Here the CDR3 DNA reads TGTGCCAGCAGCGGGCCCAGGGGCTACGAGCAGTACTTC. This translates into CASSGPRGYEQYF. The chain recombines TRBV9 with TRBJ2-7, with D maybe TRBD1 (6 bases). CDR3 size: 13 residues. Germline loops: CDR1 SGDLS, CDR2 YYNGEE. Trimming pared 3 bases from V and 3 bases from J, leaving 10 bases between.

V is TRBV12-5 and J is TRBJ2-7; D is perhaps TRBD1 (6 bases). The CDR3 is 20 amino acids. Trimming removed 1 base at V and 5 bases at J, with 30 bases between. Germline loops: CDR1 LGHNT, CDR2 FRNRAP. The CDR3: CASGLAPLQGDRRYPNEQYF. CDR3 bases: TGTGCTAGTGGTTTGGCCCCACTTCAGGGAGACAGGCGGTATCCTAACGAGCAGTACTTC.

This clone was counted between two and nine times. The chain uses TRBV6-1 and TRBJ2-7; D might be TRBD1 (6 bases). The ends were cut back, 6 bases at V and 3 bases at J, with 18 bases in the middle. The germline gives CDR1 MNHNS, CDR2 SASEGT. The CDR3 is 15 residues long. CDR3 protein: CASRAITGFFYEQYF. The CDR3 DNA sequence: TGTGCCAGCAGGGCCATAACAGGGTTTTTCTACGAGCAGTACTTC.

The chain uses TRBV7-2 and TRBJ2-1; TRBD2 aligns across 12 bases. The V and J ends lost 4 bases and 6 bases, in that order; junction bases with no gene match: 10. CDR3 size: 17 residues. CDR1 SGHTA and CDR2 FQGNSA come from the germline V gene. The CDR3 DNA follows: TGTGCCAGCAGCTCCCCTAGCGGGAGGGCCCCTCTCAATGAGCAGTTCTTC. This translates into CASSSPSGRAPLNEQFF. Drawing the rest from reference TRBV7-2 and TRBJ2-1, the complete variable domain is GAGVSQSPSNKVTEKGKDVELRCDPISGHTALYWYRQSLGQGLEFLIYFQGNSAPDKSGLPSDRFSAERTGGSVSTLTIQRTQQEDSAVYLCASSSPSGRAPLNEQFFGPGTRLTVL.

This clone was detected only a few times. The chain carries TRBV19 and TRBJ1-1, with D hard to call. Germline V lookup: CDR1 LNHDA, CDR2 SQIVND (reference sequence). V lost 5 bases, J lost 8 bases, and 9 bases lay in between. The CDR3 has 11 residues. The CDR3 loop is CASSVVGEAFF. DNA of the CDR3: TGTGCCAGTAGTGTTGTCGGGGAAGCTTTCTTT.

V and J are TRBV28 and TRBJ2-6, with D hard to call. CDR3 length: 15 residues. Trimming shortened V by 4 bases and J by 0 bases, and 7 bases separated the two germline ends. Germline lookup yields CDR1 MDHEN and CDR2 SYDVKM. The CDR3 region is CASSSDNSGANVLTF. In nucleotides, the CDR3 is TGTGCCAGCAGTTCAGACAACTCTGGGGCCAACGTCCTGACTTTC.

This sequence joins TRBV19 and TRBJ2-2, with 10 bases matching TRBD2. Per the germline V gene, CDR1 is LNHDA and CDR2 is SQIVND (reference sequence). The CDR3 has 14 amino acids. Losses at the gene ends were 7 bases for V and 5 bases for J; bases not matched to a gene: 4. The DNA of the CDR3 is TGTGCCAGTACTCCGGGACTAGCGACCGGGGAGCTGTTTTTT. Translated: CASTPGLATGELFF. Filled out from reference TRBV19 and TRBJ2-2, the complete variable domain reads DGGITQSPKYLFRKEGQNVTLSCEQNLNHDAMYWYRQDPGQGLRLIYYSQIVNDFQKGDIAEGYSVSREKKESFPLTVTSAQKNPTAFYLCASTPGLATGELFFGEGSRLTVL.

The rearrangement links TRBV6-6 to TRBJ1-1; D may be TRBD1 (5 bases). This CDR3 is 15 amino acids long. CDR1 and CDR2 (germline): MNHNY, SVGAGI (reference sequence). The V end was cut by 10 bases, the J end by 7 bases, with 25 bases between. The CDR3 DNA follows: TGTGCCAACAGCCCGACAAGGGGCGATATGGGTGAAGCTTTCTTT. Protein sequence: CANSPTRGDMGEAFF.

The chain is built from TRBV7-2 and TRBJ2-7; TRBD1 aligns across 9 bases. J was trimmed by 4 bases and V by 5 bases; bases with no gene match: 9. The V gene's germline CDR1 is SGHTA and CDR2 FQGNSA. The CDR3 contains 15 residues. Here the CDR3 reads CASSLEGGTGYEQYF. The CDR3 DNA is TGTGCCAGCAGCCTAGAAGGAGGGACAGGGTACGAGCAGTACTTC.

The V call is TRBV28, the J call TRBJ2-5; 9 bases line up with TRBD1. V lost 2 bases to trimming and J lost 5 bases; unmatched junction nucleotides: 6. CDR1 and CDR2 (germline): MDHEN, SYDVKM. CDR3 size: 15 residues. CDR3 sequence reads: CASSLMGTGKETQYF. CDR3 in DNA: TGTGCCAGCAGTTTAATGGGGACAGGGAAGGAGACCCAGTACTTC.

V gene TRBV7-9 combines with J gene TRBJ1-1; D gene uncertain. The CDR3 is 15 amino acids. CDR1 and CDR2 (germline): SEHNR, FQNEAQ (reference sequence). The V and J ends lost 3 bases and 2 bases respectively, with 13 bases between them. CDR3: CASSFNSSLNTEAFF. The DNA of the CDR3 is TGTGCCAGCAGCTTTAACAGCAGCTTAAACACTGAAGCTTTCTTT.

The chain employs TRBV6-1 and TRBJ1-2; D may be TRBD1 (6 bases). Trimming removed 2 bases from V and 4 bases from J, with 11 bases in between. This CDR3 is 14 amino acids long. CDR1 MNHNS and CDR2 SASEGT come from the germline V gene. The CDR3 sequence: CASSEKEQGYGYTF. The CDR3 DNA reads as TGTGCCAGCAGTGAAAAGGAACAGGGCTATGGCTACACCTTC.

Points on this clone: At the DNA level, this CDR3 is encoded by other sequences in the same sample as well. The chain joins TRBV9 to TRBJ1-2; 8 bases are shared with TRBD1. The CDR3 runs to 14 residues. The V segment lost 4 bases and the J segment 4 bases; nucleotides outside the gene matches: 6. Germline loops: CDR1 SGDLS, CDR2 YYNGEE. The CDR3 here is CASSPPGQVYGYTF. The CDR3, as DNA: TGTGCCAGCAGCCCACCGGGACAGGTCTATGGCTACACCTTC.

The chain carries TRBV27 and TRBJ1-4, with 7 bases aligning to TRBD1. V trimming: 5 bases; J trimming: 7 bases; junction bases outside the gene matches: 19. Germline loops: CDR1 MNHEY, CDR2 SMNVEV (reference sequence). This CDR3 is 18 amino acids long. The CDR3 reads CASSPRQGGLPQTEKLFF. The CDR3 nucleotides are TGTGCCAGCAGTCCCCGACAGGGAGGCCTCCCGCAAACTGAAAAACTGTTTTTT. Supplemented by reference TRBV27 and TRBJ1-4, the full variable domain reads EAQVTQNPRYLITVTGKKLTVTCSQNMNHEYMSWYRQDPGLGLRQIYYSMNVEVTDKGDVPEGYKVSRKEKRNFPLILESPSPNQTSLYFCASSPRQGGLPQTEKLFFGSGTQLSVL.

The chain couples TRBV2 to TRBJ2-1, with D unresolved. The CDR3 has 13 residues. CDR1 is SNHLY, CDR2 FYNNEI, per germline. V was shortened by 3 bases and J by 3 bases, with 6 bases between the two germline ends. The chain's CDR3 is CASSDTSYNEQFF. The DNA for the CDR3 is TGTGCCAGCAGTGATACCAGCTACAATGAGCAGTTCTTC. The full variable domain, rest sourced from reference TRBV2 and TRBJ2-1, is EPEVTQTPSHQVTQMGQEVILRCVPISNHLYFYWYRQILGQKVEFLVSFYNNEISEKSEIFDDQFSVERPDGSNFTLKIRSTKLEDSAMYFCASSDTSYNEQFFGPGTRLTVL.

V and J are TRBV4-3 and TRBJ2-5, with 7 bases that match TRBD2. V dropped 3 bases and J dropped 5; count of bases not matched to a gene: 9. The CDR3 spans 15 residues. Germline V gives CDR1 LGHNA, CDR2 YSLEER. CDR3 sequence: CASSQVASGGETQYF. The CDR3 DNA is TGCGCCAGCAGCCAGGTGGCCTCCGGGGGGGAGACCCAGTACTTC.

The rearrangement joins TRBV27 to TRBJ1-5, with D maybe TRBD1 (6 bases). The CDR3 sequence is 17 residues long. Between the trimmed V and J ends, which lost 4 bases and 1 base, there was a span of 17 bases. The germline CDR1 and CDR2 sequences are MNHEY and SMNVEV (reference sequence). In DNA, the CDR3 is TGTGCCAGCAGTTCAGGCCAGGGGAGAGGAAGCAATCAGCCCCAGCATTTT. As protein: CASSSGQGRGSNQPQHF.